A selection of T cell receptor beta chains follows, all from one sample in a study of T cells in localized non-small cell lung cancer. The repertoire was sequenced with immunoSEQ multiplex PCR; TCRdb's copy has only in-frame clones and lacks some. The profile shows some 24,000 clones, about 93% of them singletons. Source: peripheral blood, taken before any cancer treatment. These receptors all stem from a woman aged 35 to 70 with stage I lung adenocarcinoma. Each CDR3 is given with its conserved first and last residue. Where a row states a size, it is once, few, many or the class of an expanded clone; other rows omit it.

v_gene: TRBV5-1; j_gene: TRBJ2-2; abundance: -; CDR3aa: CASSSRSGSPTGELFF
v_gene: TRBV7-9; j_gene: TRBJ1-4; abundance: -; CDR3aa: CASSPQGAREKLFF
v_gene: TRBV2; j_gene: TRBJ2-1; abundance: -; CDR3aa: CASSVRAGGLNEQFF
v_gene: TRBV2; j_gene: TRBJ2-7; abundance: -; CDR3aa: CASRPVNYEQYF
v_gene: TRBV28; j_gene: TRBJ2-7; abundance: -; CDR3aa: CASSLRATHYEQYF
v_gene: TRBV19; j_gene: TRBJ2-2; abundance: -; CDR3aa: CASSIGLAVTGELFF
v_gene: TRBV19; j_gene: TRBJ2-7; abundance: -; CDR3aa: CASSMWTSGYEQYF
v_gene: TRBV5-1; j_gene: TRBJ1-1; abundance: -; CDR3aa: CASSPNGPNTEAFF
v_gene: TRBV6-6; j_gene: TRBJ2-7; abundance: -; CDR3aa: CASSYLRGVYEQYF
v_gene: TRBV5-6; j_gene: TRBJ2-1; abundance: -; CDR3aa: CASSSTSYNEQFF
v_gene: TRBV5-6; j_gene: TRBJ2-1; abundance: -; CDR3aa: CASSLYLGLAEYNEQFF
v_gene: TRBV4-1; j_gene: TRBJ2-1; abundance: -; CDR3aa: CASSQEIAGDHEFF
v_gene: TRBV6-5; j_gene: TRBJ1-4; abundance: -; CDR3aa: CASRPQGVINEKLFF
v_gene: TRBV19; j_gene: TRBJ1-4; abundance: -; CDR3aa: CASSLRRLEKLFF
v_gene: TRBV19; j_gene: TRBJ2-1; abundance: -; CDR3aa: CASTSGRSSYNEQFF
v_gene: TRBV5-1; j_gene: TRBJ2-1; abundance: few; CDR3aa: CASSAVTGVNEQFF
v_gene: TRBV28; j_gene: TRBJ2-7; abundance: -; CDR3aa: CATGMGQGDSYEQYF
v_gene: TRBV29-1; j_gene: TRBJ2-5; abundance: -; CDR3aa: CSVAGRAKETQYF
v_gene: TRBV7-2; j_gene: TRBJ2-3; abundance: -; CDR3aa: CASSLDGYQTQYF
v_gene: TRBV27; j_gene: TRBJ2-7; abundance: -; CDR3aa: CASSHSGGIGRYEQYF
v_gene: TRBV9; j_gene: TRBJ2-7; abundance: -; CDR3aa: CASSGGTLDSYEQYF
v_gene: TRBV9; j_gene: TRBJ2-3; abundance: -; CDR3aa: CASSVTTDTQYF
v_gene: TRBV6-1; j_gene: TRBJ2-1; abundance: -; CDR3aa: CASSDGVAGWNEQFF
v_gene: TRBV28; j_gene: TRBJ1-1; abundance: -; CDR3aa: CASSLGQGTEAFF
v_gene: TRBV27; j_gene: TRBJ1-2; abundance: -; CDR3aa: CASSPPGPYGYTF
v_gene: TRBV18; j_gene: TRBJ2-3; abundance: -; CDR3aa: CASSLGTGSTDTQYF
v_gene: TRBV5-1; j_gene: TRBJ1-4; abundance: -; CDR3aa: CASSTDSQNEKLFF
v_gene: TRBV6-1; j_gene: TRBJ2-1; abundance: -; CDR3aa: CASSGASGYEQFF
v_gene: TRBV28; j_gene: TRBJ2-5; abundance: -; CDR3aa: CASSLGGPLKETQYF
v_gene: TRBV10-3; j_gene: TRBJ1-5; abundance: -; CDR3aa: CAISPGLNSNQPQHF
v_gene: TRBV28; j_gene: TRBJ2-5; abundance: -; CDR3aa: CASSLSRRETQYF